One sample yielded the 22 T cell receptor beta chains listed below, sequenced in a study of T-cell reconstitution after alpha-beta-depleted transplantation in children. TCRbeta library preparation incorporated unique molecular identifiers. Each CDR3 protein gets one entry after TCRdb re-called the PCR reads with MiXCR. This sample yields 300,000 to 400,000 distinct CDR3 sequences, of which around 15% are seen a single time; about 41% belongs to the top ten. Specimen: PBMCs, mostly from graft donor cells, collected 360 days after TCRalphabeta/CD19-depleted stem cell transplant. The receptors originated from a male patient between 2 and 10 years old who had a stem cell transplant for acute lymphoblastic leukemia, so the T cells may come from the graft donor.

The chain joins TRBV20-1 to TRBJ2-1; 8 positions match TRBD2. Germline V lookup: CDR1 DFQATT, CDR2 SNEGSKA (reference sequence). The V gene end was trimmed by 3 bases and the J gene end by 0 bases; junction bases not matched to a gene: 10. This CDR3 is built from 17 residues. The CDR3 sequence is CSASTFLAGGSYNEQFF. In DNA form, the CDR3 reads TGCAGTGCTAGCACATTTCTAGCGGGTGGCTCCTACAATGAGCAGTTCTTC.

This clonotype showed up many times. The chain is built from TRBV7-2 and TRBJ2-3; maybe TRBD2 (5 bases). From germline, CDR1 is SGHTA and CDR2 FQGNSA. This CDR3 comprises 15 residues. With 3 bases removed from V and 0 bases from J, the gap between germline ends came to 10 bases. This CDR3 is CASSFSTTSTDTQYF. CDR3 DNA sequence: TGTGCCAGCAGCTTCTCGACTACTAGCACAGATACGCAGTATTTT.

This clonotype appeared many times. The chain links TRBV5-6 to TRBJ2-6, with D tentatively TRBD2 (7 bases). V was shortened by 2 bases and J by 2 bases, with 8 bases between the two germline ends. Germline CDR1 reads SGHDT; CDR2 reads YYEEEE. This CDR3 region has 15 residues. The CDR3 bases are TGTGCCAGCAGCTTAGGGGGGGCTGGGGCCAACGTCCTGACTTTC. Translation gives CASSLGGAGANVLTF.

The V call is TRBV30, the J call TRBJ1-2; 7 bases align to TRBD1. This CDR3 is built from 13 residues. The ends lost 5 bases at V and 0 bases at J; junction bases unmatched: 3. Germline V gene sequence: CDR1 GTSNPN, CDR2 SVGIG (reference sequence). The CDR3 reads CAWDRVANYGYTF. CDR3 bases: TGTGCCTGGGACAGGGTCGCTAACTATGGCTACACCTTC. The full variable domain, rest sourced from reference TRBV30 and TRBJ1-2, is SQTIHQWPATLVQPVGSPLSLECTVEGTSNPNLYWYRQAAGRGLQLLFYSVGIGQISSEVPQNLSASRPQDRQFILSSKKLLLSDSGFYLCAWDRVANYGYTFGSGTRLTVV.

In its sample, this clonotype was seen a few times. The CDR3 nucleotides read TGTGCCAGCAGCATATACCTAAATAGCGGGAGCCTCACCGGGGAGCTGTTTTTT. Encoded protein: CASSIYLNSGSLTGELFF. The chain carries TRBV5-5 and TRBJ2-2, with TRBD2 matching 9 bases. Germline V gives CDR1 SGHKS, CDR2 YYEKEE (reference sequence). The V segment lost 4 bases and the J segment 4 bases; nucleotides outside the gene matches: 14. This CDR3 is 18 amino acids long.

The CDR3 loop is CASSFDTGSTEAFF. In nucleotides, the CDR3 is TGTGCCAGCAGTTTCGACACAGGGAGCACTGAAGCTTTCTTT. The chain carries TRBV27 and TRBJ1-1; D perhaps matches TRBD1 (6 bases). The CDR3 extends over 14 amino acids. V lost 3 bases, J lost 4 bases, and 12 bases lay in between. Germline loops: CDR1 MNHEY, CDR2 SMNVEV (reference sequence).

The sample holds many counts of this clonotype. This chain joins TRBV28 and TRBJ2-7, with 8 bases lining up with TRBD1. The ends lost 6 bases at V and 0 bases at J; junction bases unmatched: 4. Per germline, CDR1 MDHEN and CDR2 SYDVKM. The CDR3 has 14 amino acids. Written as DNA, the CDR3 is TGTGCCAGCAGAGGACAGGGAATCTCCTACGAGCAGTACTTC. Amino acid sequence: CASRGQGISYEQYF.

This clonotype was counted at least ten times. The chain joins TRBV7-3 to TRBJ2-5, with D possibly matching TRBD1 (6 bases). CDR1 and CDR2 (germline): SGHTA, FQGTGA. The V end lost 1 base, the J end lost 3 bases, and 6 bases lay between the germline ends. The CDR3 spans 13 residues. The CDR3 DNA reads TGTGCCAGCAGCTTAAACAGGGAAGAGACCCAGTACTTC. Protein: CASSLNREETQYF.

In this sample, this clonotype turned up a few times. The chain is built from TRBV7-9 and TRBJ2-7, with 9 bases fitting TRBD1. Trimming removed 5 bases from V and 3 bases from J; junction bases left unmatched: 8. This CDR3 is built from 15 residues. Germline assignment: CDR1 SEHNR and CDR2 FQNEAQ (reference sequence). CDR3 residues: CASSPGTGRGYEQYF. The CDR3 DNA sequence: TGTGCCAGCAGCCCCGGGACAGGGAGAGGCTACGAGCAGTACTTC. The full variable domain, completed using reference TRBV7-9 and TRBJ2-7, is DTGVSQNPRHKITKRGQNVTFRCDPISEHNRLYWYRQTLGQGPEFLTYFQNEAQLEKSRLLSDRFSAERPKGSFSTLEIQRTEQGDSAMYLCASSPGTGRGYEQYFGPGTRLTVT.

The chain combines TRBV20-1 with TRBJ2-5, with 8 positions matching TRBD2. V lost 4 bases and J lost 7; bases outside the gene matches: 20. This CDR3 region has 17 residues. Germline V lookup: CDR1 DFQATT, CDR2 SNEGSKA (reference sequence). CDR3 loop: CSATYRGGLRRNLTQYF. CDR3 in DNA: TGCAGTGCTACCTACCGGGGGGGCCTGAGACGAAACCTGACCCAGTACTTC.

A few counts support this clonotype. V and J are TRBV2 and TRBJ2-1; 13 bases agree with TRBD2. The V and J ends lost 4 bases and 0 bases, in that order; junction bases with no gene match: 3. The CDR3 is 17 residues long. CDR1 SNHLY and CDR2 FYNNEI come from the germline V gene. The CDR3: CASSVLAGGSSYNEQFF. In nucleotides, the CDR3 is TGTGCCAGCAGTGTACTAGCGGGAGGGAGCTCCTACAATGAGCAGTTCTTC.

In its sample, this clonotype was seen a few times. The chain joins TRBV28 to TRBJ2-2, with D possibly TRBD2 on 6 matching bases. V was shortened by 6 bases and J by 6 bases, with 20 bases between the two germline ends. Germline-derived CDR1 and CDR2 are MDHEN and SYDVKM. CDR3 size: 16 residues. The chain's CDR3 is CASSRWRGAGPGELFF. In DNA form, the CDR3 reads TGTGCCAGCAGCCGTTGGCGAGGAGCGGGCCCCGGGGAGCTGTTTTTT.

This chain links TRBV28 with TRBJ2-1; 9 nucleotides align to TRBD1. The CDR3 contains 16 residues. Per the germline V gene, CDR1 is MDHEN and CDR2 is SYDVKM. J lost 4 bases, V lost 8 bases, and 12 bases had no gene match. The CDR3 nucleotides are TGTGCCAGCGGAGGCCCTGGGACAGGGACGTACAATGAGCAGTTCTTC. It yields the protein CASGGPGTGTYNEQFF.

This clonotype was counted ten times or more. This chain joins TRBV28 and TRBJ2-4; D gene ambiguous. V shed 6 bases and J shed 1 base, with 7 bases lying between them. In germline, CDR1 is MDHEN, CDR2 SYDVKM. The CDR3 loop spans 13 amino acids. Written as DNA, the CDR3 is TGTGCCAGCAGGGAAGGGGCCAAAAACATTCAGTACTTC. As protein: CASREGAKNIQYF. Complete variable domain (other parts from reference TRBV28 and TRBJ2-4): DVKVTQSSRYLVKRTGEKVFLECVQDMDHENMFWYRQDPGLGLRLIYFSYDVKMKEKGDIPEGYSVSREKKERFSLILESASTNQTSMYLCASREGAKNIQYFGAGTRLSVL.

This clonotype was seen a handful of times. J is TRBJ2-3 and V is TRBV30, with D unclear. This CDR3 comprises 10 residues. CDR1 is GTSNPN and CDR2 is SVGIG in the germline V gene (reference sequence). V dropped 3 bases and J dropped 2 bases, with 0 bases sitting between them. The DNA of the CDR3 is TGTGCCTGGAGCACAGATACGCAGTATTTT. The encoded protein is CAWSTDTQYF.

This clonotype occurred many times. The V gene is TRBV7-9, the J gene TRBJ2-1; 12 positions agree with TRBD2. Trimming cost V 4 bases and J 4 bases; bases outside gene matches: 2. CDR3 length: 15 residues. From germline, CDR1 is SEHNR and CDR2 FQNEAQ (reference sequence). The CDR3 nucleotides read TGTGCCAGCAGCTCCACTAGCGGGAGGTACAATGAGCAGTTCTTC. Residues: CASSSTSGRYNEQFF.

The sample holds a few counts of this clonotype. The chain joins TRBV2 to TRBJ2-1; D gene uncertain. CDR1 is SNHLY, CDR2 FYNNEI, per germline. With 7 bases removed from V and 8 bases from J, the gap between germline ends came to 15 bases. This CDR3 spans 13 amino acids. In DNA, the CDR3 is TGTGCCAGCATTCTCTTTTCTTGGGATGAGCAGTTCTTC. It yields the protein CASILFSWDEQFF.

This clonotype was seen more than once but under ten times. The V gene is TRBV20-1, the J gene TRBJ2-1; either TRBD1 or TRBD2 may supply D (6 bases each). The germline V gene encodes CDR1 DFQATT and CDR2 SNEGSKA (reference sequence). V dropped 3 bases and J dropped 2 bases, with 11 bases sitting between them. The CDR3 totals 14 residues. CDR3 in amino acids: CSASGGPPYNEQFF. The CDR3 DNA is TGCAGTGCTAGCGGGGGCCCCCCCTACAATGAGCAGTTCTTC.

This clonotype was seen more than once but under ten times. This chain joins TRBV7-3 and TRBJ2-2, with D maybe TRBD2 (6 bases). The ends were cut back, 5 bases at V and 5 bases at J, with 21 bases in the middle. Looked up from germline, CDR1 is SGHTA and CDR2 is FQGTGA. CDR3 size: 17 residues. For the CDR3, the DNA is TGTGCCAGCAGCGCCACGGGGATGGAGGGCCAAACCGGGGAGCTGTTTTTT. It codes for CASSATGMEGQTGELFF.

This clonotype was observed many times. The chain recombines TRBV4-3 with TRBJ2-1; D perhaps matches TRBD2 (5 bases). This CDR3 region has 14 residues. Trimming removed 1 base at V and 5 bases at J, with 9 bases between. Germline V gives CDR1 LGHNA, CDR2 YSLEER. This CDR3 reads CASSQVAPNNEQFF. CDR3 DNA sequence: TGCGCCAGCAGCCAAGTAGCGCCTAACAATGAGCAGTTCTTC.

This clonotype was picked up many times. The J gene is TRBJ2-1, the V gene TRBV12-3 or TRBV12-4; the match to TRBD2 covers 8 bases. The V gene end was trimmed by 3 bases and the J gene end by 4 bases; junction bases not matched to a gene: 8. The CDR3 is 16 residues long. For the CDR3, the DNA is TGTGCCAGCAGTTTCGGGACTAGTCGGTTATACAATGAGCAGTTCTTC. It specifies CASSFGTSRLYNEQFF.

J is TRBJ2-7 and V is TRBV28; 10 bases are a match to TRBD2. There are 14 residues in the CDR3. V lost 2 bases, J lost 6 bases, and 4 bases stayed unmatched. Germline CDR1 is MDHEN and CDR2 is SYDVKM. The CDR3 bases are TGTGCCAGCAGTTTAGCTAGCGGGAGTTTCGAGCAGTACTTC. It translates to CASSLASGSFEQYF.